This T cell receptor beta chain was observed in a study of shared clonotypes between healthy human individuals. Study overall: Three men and a couple of women, aged 18 to 49, were donors. Study results and caveats: In contrast to clonotypes shared by all four donors, non-shared clonotypes had lower generation probabilities.

CD45RO negativity and positive selection for CCR7 defined naive CD8 cells, a population that excluded terminally differentiated effector memory CD45RA+ cells. An approximately 180 ng quantity of DNA, 32,000 or so T cell genomes, went into the sorted-subset replicate PCRs. TCRdb's table, derived via immunoSEQ multiplex PCR, lists solely in-frame clones and lacks some. The repertoire holds roughly 590,000 clones, just under 97% seen once, with 0.1% to 0.11% in the top ten. Worth noting for this clone: The antigen remains undetermined.

Germline V lookup: CDR1 MGHRA, CDR2 YSYEKL. V dropped 1 base and J dropped 11 bases, with 18 bases sitting between them. The CDR3 totals 14 residues. Sample: naive CD8+ T cells sorted from blood. The chain has TRBV4-1 and TRBJ2-7; D is unresolved. The receptor's source is a woman aged 25 to 39 in good health. CDR3 nucleotide sequence: TGCGCCAGCAGCCAAGGACCCAGAGCCATACGTGAGTACTTC. It encodes CASSQGPRAIREYF.